Listed here are 17 T cell receptor beta chains from one sample, sequenced in a study of blood T cell repertoires in COVID-19. TCRdb keeps only in-frame clones here, not all; method: immunoSEQ multiplex PCR. The table has approximately 170,000 clones, approximately 88% seen once. Sequencing was carried out using PBMCs or T cells enriched from blood (not recorded which). These receptors were obtained from a woman aged 25 to 45 who had recovered from COVID-19.

The genes are TRBV3-1 (or the pseudogene TRBV3-2) and TRBJ1-5, with D unresolved. There are 13 residues in the CDR3. CDR1 is LGHDT, CDR2 YNNKEL, per germline (reference sequence). Trimming pared 4 bases from V and 7 bases from J, leaving 11 bases between. CDR3 in DNA: TGTGCCAGCAGCCCCAGTTTAATACAGCCCCAGCATTTT. Amino acids: CASSPSLIQPQHF.

The V and J genes are TRBV5-6 and TRBJ2-5; 10 nucleotides line up with TRBD1. V was pared by 3 bases and J by 1 base, with 9 bases of the junction left unmatched. CDR3 length: 17 residues. Germline values: CDR1 SGHDT, CDR2 YYEEEE. CDR3: CASSSIPGQGSQETQYF. The CDR3 bases are TGTGCCAGCAGCTCAATACCGGGACAGGGGAGCCAAGAGACCCAGTACTTC.

CDR3 nucleotides: TGTGCCAGCAGCGAGACCCCCGGACTAGTCCCAACCACAGATACGCAGTATTTT. Its translation: CASSETPGLVPTTDTQYF. The chain uses TRBV9 and TRBJ2-3; 7 nucleotides match TRBD2. This CDR3 is built from 18 residues. The V gene's germline CDR1 is SGDLS and CDR2 YYNGEE. V lost 3 bases to trimming and J lost 2 bases; unmatched junction nucleotides: 15.

This chain links TRBV3-1 (or the pseudogene TRBV3-2) with TRBJ1-2; TRBD1 agrees at 10 bases. After removal of 4 bases from V and 8 bases from J, the junction contained 13 bases not matched to a gene. Germline V lookup: CDR1 LGHDT, CDR2 YNNKEL (reference sequence). The CDR3 is made up of 16 amino acids. CDR3 DNA: TGTGCCAGCAGCCCCAGACCGGGACAGGGGTCTTGGGGCTACACCTTC. Protein sequence: CASSPRPGQGSWGYTF.

CDR3 in amino acids: CASSIDVWTDGYTF. The CDR3 region has the DNA TGTGCCAGTAGTATAGATGTGTGGACAGATGGCTACACCTTC. The chain has TRBV19 and TRBJ1-2, with a weak D call TRBD1 (6 bases). Germline lookup yields CDR1 LNHDA and CDR2 SQIVND (reference sequence). The V gene lost 0 bases and the J gene lost 6 bases, with 11 bases spanning the gap. This CDR3 region has 14 residues. Filled out from reference TRBV19 and TRBJ1-2, the complete variable domain reads DGGITQSPKYLFRKEGQNVTLSCEQNLNHDAMYWYRQDPGQGLRLIYYSQIVNDFQKGDIAEGYSVSREKKESFPLTVTSAQKNPTAFYLCASSIDVWTDGYTFGSGTRLTVV.

CDR3 coding DNA: TGTGCCAGCTCACCGTATCAGGGGAACACTGAAGCTTTCTTT. It yields the protein CASSPYQGNTEAFF. The chain couples TRBV18 to TRBJ1-1, with D perhaps TRBD1 (5 bases). The germline V and J ends were trimmed by 3 bases and 1 base, with 9 bases remaining between them. The CDR3 covers 14 residues. Germline V CDR1 and CDR2: KGHSH, LQKENI.

The chain employs TRBV28 and TRBJ2-7; 9 bases fit TRBD1. Germline V lookup: CDR1 MDHEN, CDR2 SYDVKM. V trimming: 6 bases; J trimming: 7 bases; junction bases outside the gene matches: 13. This CDR3 is built from 15 residues. The CDR3 loop reads CASRTPAGTGREQYF. CDR3 DNA: TGTGCCAGCAGGACCCCGGCCGGGACAGGGAGGGAGCAGTACTTC. Combining the CDR3 with reference TRBV28 and TRBJ2-7 gives the whole variable domain DVKVTQSSRYLVKRTGEKVFLECVQDMDHENMFWYRQDPGLGLRLIYFSYDVKMKEKGDIPEGYSVSREKKERFSLILESASTNQTSMYLCASRTPAGTGREQYFGPGTRLTVT.

V usage is TRBV9 and J usage is TRBJ2-7; tentative D call: TRBD1 (5 bases). The ends were cut back, 3 bases at V and 0 bases at J, with 10 bases in the middle. Per germline, CDR1 SGDLS and CDR2 YYNGEE. The CDR3 contains 14 residues. The CDR3 DNA reads TGTGCCAGCAGCGCACAGGCCCACTCCTACGAGCAGTACTTC. It specifies CASSAQAHSYEQYF.

V and J are TRBV9 and TRBJ1-3; D is possibly TRBD1 (5 bases). CDR3 length: 14 amino acids. Germline V CDR1 and CDR2: SGDLS, YYNGEE. The V and J ends lost 3 bases and 1 base respectively, with 8 bases between them. CDR3 protein: CASSGTRSGNTIYF. The CDR3 DNA reads as TGTGCCAGCAGCGGGACACGATCTGGAAACACCATATATTTT.

The chain links TRBV28 to TRBJ2-5; 7 positions match TRBD2. Germline CDR1 is MDHEN and CDR2 is SYDVKM. The junction had 9 bases not matched to a gene; V was cut back by 5 bases and J by 3 bases. CDR3 size: 15 residues. The DNA for the CDR3 is TGTGCCAGCAGTCCGCAAGGGGAGGGCGAAGAGACCCAGTACTTC. It is translated as CASSPQGEGEETQYF.

The count of this clone is one. This chain links TRBV6-5 with TRBJ2-5; the D is unclear. V gave up 8 bases and J gave up 1 base, with 5 bases separating them. This CDR3 is 11 amino acids long. CDR1 and CDR2 from the germline V gene are MNHEY and SVGAGI. CDR3 DNA: TGTGCCAGCGTTCGCCAAGAGACCCAGTACTTC. This gives the protein CASVRQETQYF.

This clone was found a few times. This rearrangement joins TRBV29-1 to TRBJ2-4, with 11 bases aligning to TRBD1. This CDR3 region has 16 residues. Germline loops: CDR1 SQVTM, CDR2 ANQGSEA. V gave up 5 bases and J gave up 7 bases; unmatched junction bases: 13. The CDR3 spells CSVSGTGGKQGNIQYF. The DNA for the CDR3 is TGCAGCGTTAGTGGGACAGGGGGGAAACAAGGGAACATTCAGTACTTC.

The rearrangement joins TRBV7-6 to TRBJ1-2; tentatively, D is TRBD1 (5 bases). Germline V gene lookup returns CDR1 SGHVS and CDR2 FNYEAQ. The CDR3 is made up of 14 amino acids. V lost 5 bases to trimming and J lost 10 bases, with 20 bases between them. In DNA, the CDR3 is TGTGCCAGCAGCCCCAGTCCCCCGGACAACGACTACACCTTC. Translation: CASSPSPPDNDYTF.

The chain has TRBV7-9 and TRBJ2-2; D is unclear. Trimming removed 0 bases at V and 5 bases at J, with 4 bases between. CDR1 and CDR2 from the germline V gene are SEHNR and FQNEAQ (reference sequence). CDR3 length equals 13 residues. CDR3 sequence reads: CASSLAGTGELFF. CDR3 coding DNA: TGTGCCAGCAGCTTAGCCGGTACCGGGGAGCTGTTTTTT.

The V and J genes are TRBV28 and TRBJ1-5, with D possibly TRBD1 on 6 matching bases. V was trimmed by 4 bases and J by 8 bases, leaving 12 bases between them. The CDR3 is 13 residues long. CDR1 MDHEN and CDR2 SYDVKM come from the germline V gene. The CDR3 loop reads CASSYRERKPQHF. In DNA, the CDR3 is TGTGCCAGCAGTTACAGGGAAAGAAAGCCCCAGCATTTT.

V gene TRBV28 combines with J gene TRBJ1-1; D call uncertain. This CDR3 contains 13 residues. V dropped 7 bases and J dropped 2 bases, with 11 bases sitting between them. Germline V lookup: CDR1 MDHEN, CDR2 SYDVKM. CDR3 region: CASTSPLNTEAFF. As DNA, the CDR3 is TGTGCCAGCACCTCCCCCCTAAACACTGAAGCTTTCTTT.

This chain joins TRBV7-8 and TRBJ2-1; 7 nucleotides match TRBD2. The germline gives CDR1 SGHVS, CDR2 FQNEAQ. V was pared by 1 base and J by 7 bases, with 10 bases of the junction left unmatched. The CDR3 is 16 residues long. The CDR3 here is CASSLVRLARQNEQFF. Written as DNA, the CDR3 is TGTGCCAGCAGCTTAGTTCGACTAGCCCGGCAAAATGAGCAGTTCTTC.